A selection of T cell receptor beta chains follows, all from one sample in a study of tumor and adjacent non-tumor tissue in lung cancer. TCRdb itself ran the multiplex PCR reads through MiXCR, one entry per CDR3 protein. The sample shows roughly 70,000 distinct CDR3 sequences, around 70% of them seen only once. Specimen: distant non-tumor lung tissue. The receptors shown here come from a woman between 45 and 65 years old with non-small cell lung cancer. Both conserved end residues are part of each CDR3. Fields, in order: J gene, clone size, D gene, V gene, CDR3 protein, CDR3 DNA. The D gene is left open where the match is weak. Only part of the rows carry a size: once, few, many, or a class if the clone is expanded.

TRBJ2-4 | once | TRBD2 | TRBV20-1 | CSARTSGSEGIQYF | TGTAGTGCCCGGACTAGCGGGAGCGAAGGCATTCAGTACTTC
TRBJ1-1 | - | - | TRBV5-6 | CASGLPGNTEAFF | TGTGCCAGCGGCTTACCCGGGAACACTGAAGCTTTCTTT
TRBJ2-1 | once | TRBD2 | TRBV6-5 | CASSRAGGSYNEQFF | TGTGCCAGCAGCCGAGCGGGGGGGTCCTACAATGAGCAGTTCTTC
TRBJ2-7 | many | TRBD2 | TRBV4-3 | CASSRESGVFYEQYF | TGCGCCAGCAGCCGTGAAAGCGGGGTTTTCTACGAGCAGTACTTC
TRBJ1-2 | - | - | TRBV20-1 | CRAILNHGYTF | TGCAGGGCCATACTCAACCATGGCTACACCTTC
TRBJ2-3 | - | - | TRBV10-2 | CASSDLLHEDRQDF | TGCGCCAGCAGTGACCTACTACACGAAGATAGGCAGGATTTT
TRBJ2-2 | - | - | TRBV11-2 | CPSSKNWDTGVPFF | TGTCCCAGCAGCAAAAACTGGGACACCGGGGTGCCGTTTTTT
TRBJ2-7 | - | - | TRBV11-2 | CTSSLAQGGAYEQYF | TGTACCAGTAGCTTAGCACAGGGCGGTGCCTACGAGCAGTACTTC
TRBJ2-5 | - | - | TRBV11-2 | CASSDRTQEAQYF | TGTGCCAGCAGCGACAGGACCCAAGAGGCCCAGTACTTC
TRBJ2-2 | - | - | TRBV6-5 | CASIPGGARKLFF | TGTGCCAGCATCCCTGGTGGGGCCAGGAAGCTGTTTTTT
TRBJ1-4 | - | - | TRBV13 | CASSLYGPEGKLFF | TGTGCCAGCAGCTTATACGGGCCCGAGGGGAAACTGTTTTTT
TRBJ2-3 | - | - | TRBV5-1 | CASSLAVDWGTDTQFF | TGCGCCAGCAGTTTGGCGGTAGATTGGGGCACAGATACGCAGTTTTTT
TRBJ2-7 | - | - | TRBV11-2 | CASSLNRDGSDQYF | TGTGCCAGCAGCTTAAACAGGGATGGTAGCGATCAGTACTTC
TRBJ1-1 | many | - | TRBV6-6 | CASSRGSEAFF | TGTGCCAGCAGCCGGGGATCTGAAGCTTTCTTT
TRBJ2-5 | - | - | TRBV7-2 | CASIPKETQYF | TGTGCCAGCATTCCCAAAGAGACCCAGTACTTC
TRBJ2-6 | - | - | TRBV6-2/TRBV6-3 | CASAPWREVPSGANVLTF | TGTGCCAGCGCGCCCTGGAGGGAGGTCCCCTCTGGGGCCAACGTCCTGACTTTC
TRBJ1-5 | - | - | TRBV14 | CASSGGEYQPLHF | TGTGCCAGCAGTGGGGGGGAATACCAGCCCCTGCATTTT
TRBJ2-3 | - | TRBD2 | TRBV4-1 | CASRLGPLAGGTDTQCF | TGCGCCAGCAGACTAGGCCCTCTAGCGGGAGGTACAGATACGCAGTGTTTT
TRBJ2-3 | many | - | TRBV12-3/TRBV12-4 | CASSLETNTDTQYF | TGTGCCAGCAGTTTAGAAACTAACACAGATACGCAGTATTTT
TRBJ2-7 | - | - | TRBV28 | CANSFSCVGQQYF | TGTGCCAACAGTTTCTCCTGCGTCGGTCAGCAGTACTTC
TRBJ2-1 | - | - | TRBV5-1 | CASSGGGDEQFF | TGCGCCAGCAGTGGGGGCGGGGATGAGCAGTTCTTC
TRBJ2-7 | - | - | TRBV20-1 | CSASSEGTDYEQYF | TGCAGTGCTAGTTCTGAAGGGACCGACTACGAACAGTACTTC
TRBJ2-7 | - | - | TRBV6-2/TRBV6-3 | CASSSLISCEQYF | TGTGCCAGCAGCTCGCTAATTTCCTGCGAGCAGTACTTC
TRBJ2-5 | - | - | TRBV20-1 | CSAREATRQETQYF | TGCAGCGCTAGAGAAGCGACACGTCAAGAGACCCAGTACTTC
TRBJ1-5 | - | - | TRBV29-1 | CSVADMGRFNAQHF | TGCAGCGTAGCGGACATGGGAAGGTTTAATGCCCAACATTTT
TRBJ2-1 | - | - | TRBV10-3 | CASRDGYNEQFF | TGCGCCTCCAGGGATGGCTACAATGAGCAGTTCTTC